This T cell receptor (beta chain) emerged from a study of blood T cell repertoires in COVID-19 (dated by TCRdb to about 2020). Regarding the research as a whole: For ImmuneRACE Cohort 3, a participant was defined as recovered based on two consecutive negative NP/OP PCR tests, clearance by a healthcare professional, or resolution of symptoms. Samples from collaborators originated in the United States, Italy and Spain and spanned both the acute and convalescent phases of COVID-19. The prospective study material was composed of cDNA or gDNA derived from T cells, B-cell-depleted T cells, or PBMCs. The dataset comprised deeply sampled blood TCRbeta repertoires from subjects exposed to, actively infected with, or recovered from COVID-19. The repertoires were made available in a free public database intended to serve as a resource for research on the immune response to SARS-CoV-2. Samples came from the ongoing ImmuneRACE study (first 160 participants) plus 1,254 subjects from 6 global collaborators. The sample metadata nearly always contained a de-identified subject ID, COVID-19 status, age in years and sex. HLA class I and class II types, where available, came from metadata supplied by the sample provider rather than from assay-based typing.

Beyond this particular receptor, the publication reports: How much clinical and demographic metadata was included differed by source and by participant, and the metadata was provided uncurated.

The immunoSEQ Assay, a bias-controlled multiplex PCR, was used to amplify TCRbeta CDR3 regions from genomic DNA. In the original analysis: The number of nucleated cells in each sample was estimated from the amplification of reference gene primers within the assay. Sequence reads were collapsed and filtered to measure the absolute abundance of every unique TCRbeta CDR3 rearrangement. For each sample, productive Simpson clonality was calculated as the square root of Simpson's diversity index over productive rearrangements. TCRdb retrieved this table from immuneACCESS and kept in-frame rearrangements only. Not all clones are present; in checked studies, unresolved V genes account for under half, and no reason is known for the remainder. That table supplies the V and J calls and clone size; D and trimming were determined from the DNA. This sample is represented by roughly 340,000 clones; about 90% of them were singletons. The ten largest account for around 1.9% of the sample.

The CDR3 covers 15 residues, taking in both the cysteine and the phenylalanine. Just CDR3 DNA is preserved here, 45 bases in frame from base 1. CDR1 and CDR2, per the germline V gene, are MGHRA and YSYEKL. V has 5 bases trimmed and J has 7 bases trimmed; junction bases matching no gene number 14. As concerns this clone: There is no known antigen for this receptor. The record has no base qualities; no much larger clone is one base away.

Enrolling through a virtual design, the prospective study's participants ranged in age from roughly 18 to 90 years and lived across 20 to 30 United States geographic areas. To assign participants to cohorts, the prospective study relied on clinical history that participants themselves reported in a screening survey and a study questionnaire. In the prospective study, whole blood, serum and a nasopharyngeal or oropharyngeal swab were collected from each participant by mobile phlebotomists. Participants in the prospective study had the option to provide additional blood draws and questionnaires over a roughly 2-month period. Before DNA extraction, prospective study blood samples were shipped either frozen or at room temperature.

Sequencing used PBMCs or T cells enriched from blood (not recorded which). This TCR derives from a man between 35 and 55 years old in a cohort exposed to, infected with or recovered from COVID-19 (not recorded which). The rearranged segments are TRBV4-1 and TRBJ2-7, with TRBD2 matching 7 junction bases. The CDR3 region reads CASSKRLADIWEQYF. The DNA sequence follows: TGCGCCAGCAGCAAGCGACTAGCCGACATTTGGGAGCAGTACTTC.